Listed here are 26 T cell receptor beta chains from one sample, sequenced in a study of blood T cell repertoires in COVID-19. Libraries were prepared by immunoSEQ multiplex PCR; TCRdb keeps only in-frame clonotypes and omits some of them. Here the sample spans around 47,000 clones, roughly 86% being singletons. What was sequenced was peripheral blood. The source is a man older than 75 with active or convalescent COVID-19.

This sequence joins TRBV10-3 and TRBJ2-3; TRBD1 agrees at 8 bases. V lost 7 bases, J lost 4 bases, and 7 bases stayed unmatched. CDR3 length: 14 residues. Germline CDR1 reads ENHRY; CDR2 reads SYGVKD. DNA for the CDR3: TGTGCCATCACCGCGGGACAGGAGGCAGATACGCAGTATTTT. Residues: CAITAGQEADTQYF.

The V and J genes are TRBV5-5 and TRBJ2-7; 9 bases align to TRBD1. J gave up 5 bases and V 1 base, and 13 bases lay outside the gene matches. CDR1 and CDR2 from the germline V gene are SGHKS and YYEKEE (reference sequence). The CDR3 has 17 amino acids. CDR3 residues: CASSLRGTGFVVDEQYF. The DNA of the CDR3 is TGTGCCAGCAGCTTGCGTGGGACAGGGTTCGTCGTAGACGAGCAGTACTTC.

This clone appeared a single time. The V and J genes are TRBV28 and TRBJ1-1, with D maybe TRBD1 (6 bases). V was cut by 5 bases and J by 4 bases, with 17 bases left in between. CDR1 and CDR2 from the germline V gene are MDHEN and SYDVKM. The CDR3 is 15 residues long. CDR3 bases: TGTGCCAGCAGTCCCGAGGACAGACCGGCCACTGAAGCTTTCTTT. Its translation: CASSPEDRPATEAFF.

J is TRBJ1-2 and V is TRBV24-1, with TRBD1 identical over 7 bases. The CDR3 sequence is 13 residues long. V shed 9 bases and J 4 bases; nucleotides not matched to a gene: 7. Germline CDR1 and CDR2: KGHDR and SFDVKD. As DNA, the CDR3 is TGTGCCACCTCCCCAGGGGGTAGCTATGGCTACACCTTC. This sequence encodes CATSPGGSYGYTF.

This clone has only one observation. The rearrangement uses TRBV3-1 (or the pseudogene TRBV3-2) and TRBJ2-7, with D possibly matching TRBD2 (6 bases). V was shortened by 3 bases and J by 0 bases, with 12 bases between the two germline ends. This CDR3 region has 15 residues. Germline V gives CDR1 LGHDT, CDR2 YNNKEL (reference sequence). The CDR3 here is CASSHPSGSSYEQYF. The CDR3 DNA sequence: TGTGCCAGCAGCCATCCGTCCGGGAGCTCCTACGAGCAGTACTTC.

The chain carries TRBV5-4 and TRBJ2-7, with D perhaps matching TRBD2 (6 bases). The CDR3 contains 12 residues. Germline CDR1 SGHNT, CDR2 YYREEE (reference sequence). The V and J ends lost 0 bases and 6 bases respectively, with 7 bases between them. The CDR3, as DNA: TGTGCCAGCAGCTTGGTCGGGGGCGAGCAGTACTTC. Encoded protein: CASSLVGGEQYF.

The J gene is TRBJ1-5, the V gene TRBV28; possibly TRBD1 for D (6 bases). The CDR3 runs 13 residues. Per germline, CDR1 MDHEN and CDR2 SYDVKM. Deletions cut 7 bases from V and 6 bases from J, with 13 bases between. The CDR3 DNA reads TGTGCCAGCAAAAGGGGGTTACGTCAGCCCCAGCATTTT. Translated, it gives CASKRGLRQPQHF. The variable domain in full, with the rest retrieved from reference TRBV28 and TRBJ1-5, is DVKVTQSSRYLVKRTGEKVFLECVQDMDHENMFWYRQDPGLGLRLIYFSYDVKMKEKGDIPEGYSVSREKKERFSLILESASTNQTSMYLCASKRGLRQPQHFGDGTRLSIL.

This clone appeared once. CDR3 region: CASSLALAGGEETQYF. The CDR3 DNA sequence: TGCGCCAGCAGCTTGGCCTTAGCGGGAGGCGAAGAGACCCAGTACTTC. The chain carries TRBV5-1 and TRBJ2-5; 10 nucleotides align to TRBD2. The CDR3 is 16 residues long. The germline V gene encodes CDR1 SGHRS and CDR2 YFSETQ. V dropped 0 bases and J dropped 3; count of bases not matched to a gene: 5.

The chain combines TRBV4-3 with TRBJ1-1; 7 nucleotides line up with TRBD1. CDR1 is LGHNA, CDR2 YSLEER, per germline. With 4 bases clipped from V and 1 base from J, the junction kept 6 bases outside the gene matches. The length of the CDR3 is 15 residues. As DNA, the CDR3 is TGCGCCAGCAGCCCCCAGACAGGGAGGAACACTGAAGCTTTCTTT. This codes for CASSPQTGRNTEAFF.

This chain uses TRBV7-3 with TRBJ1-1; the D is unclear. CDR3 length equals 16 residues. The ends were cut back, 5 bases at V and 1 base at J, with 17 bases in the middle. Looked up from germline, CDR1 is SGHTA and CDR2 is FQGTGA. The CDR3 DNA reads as TGTGCCAGCAGCCTGTACTCAACCCGCGGGAACACTGAAGCTTTCTTT. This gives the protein CASSLYSTRGNTEAFF.

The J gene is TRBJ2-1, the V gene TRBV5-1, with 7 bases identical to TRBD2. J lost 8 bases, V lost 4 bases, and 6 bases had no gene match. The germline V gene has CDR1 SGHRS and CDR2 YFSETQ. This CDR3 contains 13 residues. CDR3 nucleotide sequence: TGCGCCAGCAGCCCGATGACTAGCTATGAGCAGTTCTTC. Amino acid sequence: CASSPMTSYEQFF.

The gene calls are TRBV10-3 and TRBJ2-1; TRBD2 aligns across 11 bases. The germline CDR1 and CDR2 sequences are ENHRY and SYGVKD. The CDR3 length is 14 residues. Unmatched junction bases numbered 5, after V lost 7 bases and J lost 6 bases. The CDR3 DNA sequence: TGTGCCATCAACATAGCGGGGGGGCCCAATGAGCAGTTCTTC. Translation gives CAINIAGGPNEQFF.

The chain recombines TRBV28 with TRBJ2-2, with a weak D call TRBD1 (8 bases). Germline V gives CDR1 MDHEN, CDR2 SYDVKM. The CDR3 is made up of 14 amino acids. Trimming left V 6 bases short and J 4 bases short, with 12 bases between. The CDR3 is CASRQGGRTGELFF. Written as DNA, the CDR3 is TGTGCCAGCAGACAGGGGGGGCGCACCGGGGAGCTGTTTTTT.

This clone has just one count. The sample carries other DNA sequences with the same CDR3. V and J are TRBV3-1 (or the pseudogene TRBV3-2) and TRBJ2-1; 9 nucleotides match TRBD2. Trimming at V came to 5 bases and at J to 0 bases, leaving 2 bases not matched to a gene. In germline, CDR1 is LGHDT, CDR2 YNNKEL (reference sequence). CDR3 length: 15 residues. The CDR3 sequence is CASSLTSGSYNEQFF. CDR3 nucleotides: TGTGCCAGCAGCTTGACTAGCGGCTCCTACAATGAGCAGTTCTTC.

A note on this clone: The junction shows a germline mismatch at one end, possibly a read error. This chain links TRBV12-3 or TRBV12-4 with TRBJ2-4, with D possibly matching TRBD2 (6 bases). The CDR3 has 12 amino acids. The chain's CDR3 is CASSLARIAARF. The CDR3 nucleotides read TGTGCCAGCAGTTTAGCGCGGATAGCGGCCCGCTTC.

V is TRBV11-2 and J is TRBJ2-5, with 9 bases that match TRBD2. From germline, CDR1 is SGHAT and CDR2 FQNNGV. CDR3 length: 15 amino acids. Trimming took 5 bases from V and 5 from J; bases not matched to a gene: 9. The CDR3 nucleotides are TGTGCCAGCAGCCCCATGGCGGCGGGAGGGGAGACCCAGTACTTC. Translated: CASSPMAAGGETQYF.

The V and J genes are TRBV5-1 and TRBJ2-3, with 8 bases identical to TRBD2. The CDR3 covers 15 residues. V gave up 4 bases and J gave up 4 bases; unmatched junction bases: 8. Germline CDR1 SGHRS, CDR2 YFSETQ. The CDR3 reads CASSPAGGGSDTQYF. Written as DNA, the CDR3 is TGCGCCAGCAGCCCCGCGGGGGGCGGGTCAGATACGCAGTATTTT.

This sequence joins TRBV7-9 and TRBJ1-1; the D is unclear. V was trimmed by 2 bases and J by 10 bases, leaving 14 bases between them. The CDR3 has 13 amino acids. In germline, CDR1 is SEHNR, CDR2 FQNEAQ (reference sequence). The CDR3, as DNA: TGTGCCAGCAGCTTAAGAGAGCCCGCCGCAGCTTTCTTT. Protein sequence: CASSLREPAAAFF.

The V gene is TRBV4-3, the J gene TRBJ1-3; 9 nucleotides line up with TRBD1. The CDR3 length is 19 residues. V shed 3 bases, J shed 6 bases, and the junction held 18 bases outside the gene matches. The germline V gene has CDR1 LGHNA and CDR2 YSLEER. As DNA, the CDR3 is TGCGCCAGCAGCCAGTTTTACGGGACAGGGTCGCTAATGTTAAACACCATATATTTT. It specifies CASSQFYGTGSLMLNTIYF.

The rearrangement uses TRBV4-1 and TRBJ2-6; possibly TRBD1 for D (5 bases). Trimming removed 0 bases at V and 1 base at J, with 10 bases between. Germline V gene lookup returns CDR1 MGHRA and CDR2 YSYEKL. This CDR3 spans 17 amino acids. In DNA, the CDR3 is TGCGCCAGCAGCCAAGATTGGGGCGAGTCTGGGGCCAACGTCCTGACTTTC. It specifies CASSQDWGESGANVLTF.

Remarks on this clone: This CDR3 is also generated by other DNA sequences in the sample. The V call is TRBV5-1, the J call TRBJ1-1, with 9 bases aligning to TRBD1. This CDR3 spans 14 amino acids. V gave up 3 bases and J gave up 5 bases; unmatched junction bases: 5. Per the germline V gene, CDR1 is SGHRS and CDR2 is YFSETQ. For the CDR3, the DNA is TGCGCCAGCAGCTGGGGACAGGGAGAAACTGAAGCTTTCTTT. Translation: CASSWGQGETEAFF. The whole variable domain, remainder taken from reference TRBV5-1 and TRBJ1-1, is KAGVTQTPRYLIKTRGQQVTLSCSPISGHRSVSWYQQTPGQGLQFLFEYFSETQRNKGNFPGRFSGRQFSNSRSEMNVSTLELGDSALYLCASSWGQGETEAFFGQGTRLTVV.

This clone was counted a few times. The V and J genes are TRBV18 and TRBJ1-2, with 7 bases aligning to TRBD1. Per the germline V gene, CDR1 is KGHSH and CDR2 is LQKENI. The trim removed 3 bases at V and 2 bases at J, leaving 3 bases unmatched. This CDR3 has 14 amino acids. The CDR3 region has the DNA TGTGCCAGCTCACCCGGACAGGAGAACTATGGCTACACCTTC. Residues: CASSPGQENYGYTF.

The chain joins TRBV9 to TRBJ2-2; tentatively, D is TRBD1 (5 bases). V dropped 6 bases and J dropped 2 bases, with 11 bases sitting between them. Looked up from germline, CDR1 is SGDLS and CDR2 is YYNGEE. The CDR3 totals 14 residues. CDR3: CASKLTGNTGELFF. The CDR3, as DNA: TGTGCCAGCAAATTAACAGGAAACACCGGGGAGCTGTTTTTT.

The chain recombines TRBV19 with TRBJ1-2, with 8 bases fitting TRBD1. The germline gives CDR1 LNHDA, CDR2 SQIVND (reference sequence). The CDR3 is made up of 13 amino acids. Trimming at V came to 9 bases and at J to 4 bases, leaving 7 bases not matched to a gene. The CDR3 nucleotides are TGTGCCAGGAGACAGGGGTGGTTCTATGGCTACACCTTC. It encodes CARRQGWFYGYTF. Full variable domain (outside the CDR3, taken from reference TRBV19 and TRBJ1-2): DGGITQSPKYLFRKEGQNVTLSCEQNLNHDAMYWYRQDPGQGLRLIYYSQIVNDFQKGDIAEGYSVSREKKESFPLTVTSAQKNPTAFYLCARRQGWFYGYTFGSGTRLTVV.

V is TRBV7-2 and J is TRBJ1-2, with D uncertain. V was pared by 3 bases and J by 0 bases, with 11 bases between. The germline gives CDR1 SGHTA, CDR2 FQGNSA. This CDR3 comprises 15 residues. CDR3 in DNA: TGTGCCAGCAGCTTCAGCAGGCGCCCTAACTATGGCTACACCTTC. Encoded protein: CASSFSRRPNYGYTF.

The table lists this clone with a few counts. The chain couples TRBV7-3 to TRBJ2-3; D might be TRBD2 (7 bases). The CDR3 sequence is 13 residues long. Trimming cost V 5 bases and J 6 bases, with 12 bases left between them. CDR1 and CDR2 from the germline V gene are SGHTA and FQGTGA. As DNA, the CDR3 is TGTGCCAGCAGCCCTAAGGGGGGGGATACGCAGTATTTT. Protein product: CASSPKGGDTQYF.